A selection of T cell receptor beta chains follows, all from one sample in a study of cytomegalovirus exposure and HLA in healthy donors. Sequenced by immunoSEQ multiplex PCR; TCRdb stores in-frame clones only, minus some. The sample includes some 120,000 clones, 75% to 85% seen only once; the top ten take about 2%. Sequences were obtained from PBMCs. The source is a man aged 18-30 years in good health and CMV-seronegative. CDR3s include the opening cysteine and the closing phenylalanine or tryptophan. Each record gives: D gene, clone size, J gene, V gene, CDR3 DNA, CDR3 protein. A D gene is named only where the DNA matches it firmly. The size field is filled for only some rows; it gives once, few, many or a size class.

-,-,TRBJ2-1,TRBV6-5,TGTGCCAGCAGTTACCTGGGGCAGGGTGAACAGTTCTTC,CASSYLGQGEQFF
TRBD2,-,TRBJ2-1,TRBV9,TGTGCCAGCGGCGGGCGGGAGGGCCTATATGAGCAGTTCTTC,CASGGREGLYEQFF
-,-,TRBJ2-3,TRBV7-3,TGTGCCAGCAGCCCAGGAATATCTAGCACAGATACGCAGTATTTT,CASSPGISSTDTQYF
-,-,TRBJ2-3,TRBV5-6,TGTGCCAGCAGCCTGACGAGGGATACGCAGTATTTT,CASSLTRDTQYF
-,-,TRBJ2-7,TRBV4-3,TGCGCCAGCAGCCAAGATGGCGGCACCTACGAGCAGTACTTC,CASSQDGGTYEQYF
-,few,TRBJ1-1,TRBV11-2,TGTGCCAGCAGCTCGATCCCGACAGGAACGGGTACTGAAGCTTTCTTT,CASSSIPTGTGTEAFF
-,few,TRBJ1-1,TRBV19,TGTGCCAGTAGACCACACACTGGGGGCGGCACTGAAGCTTTCTTT,CASRPHTGGGTEAFF
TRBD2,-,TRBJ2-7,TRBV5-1,TGCGCCAGCAGCTTTGGGGGGGGGAACCTCTACGAGCAGTACTTC,CASSFGGGNLYEQYF
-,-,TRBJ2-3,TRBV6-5,TGTGCCAGCAGTTACTCTCGCAGGGGTGCAGATACGCAGTATTTT,CASSYSRRGADTQYF
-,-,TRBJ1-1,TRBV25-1,TGTGCCAGCAGTGAAAGCGGGGGGACTGAAGCTTTCTTT,CASSESGGTEAFF
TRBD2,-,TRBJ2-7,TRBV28,TGTGCCAGCAGTTTAAGTGCTAGCGGGAAATACGAGCAGTACTTC,CASSLSASGKYEQYF
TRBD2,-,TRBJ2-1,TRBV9,TGTGCCAGCAGCGTAGCGGGACTAGAAGCCAATGAGCAGTTCTTC,CASSVAGLEANEQFF
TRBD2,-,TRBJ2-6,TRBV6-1,TGTGCCAGCAGTGAACTAGCGGGTGGGGCCAACGTCCTGACTTTC,CASSELAGGANVLTF
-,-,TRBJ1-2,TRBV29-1,TGCAGCGTTGAAGATCGGGGATCACTCTATGGCTACACCTTC,CSVEDRGSLYGYTF
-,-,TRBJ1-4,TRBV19,TGTGCCAGTAGTACACATTTTGAAAAACTGTTTTTT,CASSTHFEKLFF
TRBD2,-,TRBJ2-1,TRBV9,TGTGCCAGCAGCGAACTAGCGTCACCCGGCGGCAATGAGCAGTTCTTC,CASSELASPGGNEQFF
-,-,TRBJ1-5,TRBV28,TGTGCCAGCAGTTTAGGGGGCCAGGGCAGCAATCAGCCCCAGCATTTT,CASSLGGQGSNQPQHF
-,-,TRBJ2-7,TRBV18,TGTGCCAGCTCACCACCCGGGACACTAGCCTACGAGCAGTACTTC,CASSPPGTLAYEQYF
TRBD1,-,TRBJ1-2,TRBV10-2,TGCGCCAGCAGTGGACAGGGGGACTATGGCTACACCTTC,CASSGQGDYGYTF
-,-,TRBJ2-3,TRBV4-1,TGCGCCAGCACCCTAGCTCTCACAGATACGCAGTATTTT,CASTLALTDTQYF
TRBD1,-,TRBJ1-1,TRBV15,TGTGCCACCAGCAGAGATCTATCGGTCGGGACAGGGGGATCCGCTTTCTTT,CATSRDLSVGTGGSAFF
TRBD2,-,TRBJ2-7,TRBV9,TGTGCCAGCAGCCCGGGACTAGCGGGAGGGGGAAGCTCCTACGAGCAGTACTTC,CASSPGLAGGGSSYEQYF
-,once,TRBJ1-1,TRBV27,TGTGCCAGCAGTTTATCGGCCGGGAAAGCTTTCTTT,CASSLSAGKAFF
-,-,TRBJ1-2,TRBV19,TGTGCCAGTAGTATGGCACAGGCCTACTATGGCTACACCTTC,CASSMAQAYYGYTF
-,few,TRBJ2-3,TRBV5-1,TGCGCCAGCAGCTTGTTCCTAGCGACTAGCACAGATACGCAGTATTTT,CASSLFLATSTDTQYF
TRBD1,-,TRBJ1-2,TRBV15,TGTGCCACCAGCAGAGGACAGGGGAACTATGGCTACACCTTC,CATSRGQGNYGYTF
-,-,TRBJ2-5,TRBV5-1,TGCGCCAGCAGCTTGTTCCAGGGAAGAGAGACCCAGTACTTC,CASSLFQGRETQYF
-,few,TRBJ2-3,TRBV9,TGTGCCAGCAGCCCTCGGCTAGCACTCCGCACAGATACGCAGTATTTT,CASSPRLALRTDTQYF
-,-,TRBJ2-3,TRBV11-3,TGTGCCAGCAGCCCAGGGGGGAGCACAGATACGCAGTATTTT,CASSPGGSTDTQYF
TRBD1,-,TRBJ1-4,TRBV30,TGTGCCTGGAGAGACCTGGACAGGGGGTATGAAAAACTGTTTTTT,CAWRDLDRGYEKLFF
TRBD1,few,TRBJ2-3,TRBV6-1,TGTGCCAGCAGTGAAGGGACAGGGCACACAGATACGCAGTATTTT,CASSEGTGHTDTQYF
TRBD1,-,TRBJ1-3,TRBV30,TGTGCCTGGAGTCGGACAGGGGGCTCTGGAAACACCATATATTTT,CAWSRTGGSGNTIYF
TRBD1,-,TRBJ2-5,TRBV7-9,TGTGCCAGCAGGTCCGGGACAGGGAGGGTAGACGGGACCCAGTACTTC,CASRSGTGRVDGTQYF
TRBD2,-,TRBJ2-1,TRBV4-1,TGCGCCAGCAGCCAAGAAATAGGGACTAGCGGGAACTATGAGCAGTTCTTC,CASSQEIGTSGNYEQFF
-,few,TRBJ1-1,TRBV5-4,TGTGCCAGCAGCCCCGGACAAATGAACACTGAAGCTTTCTTT,CASSPGQMNTEAFF
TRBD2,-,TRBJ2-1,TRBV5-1,TGCGCCAGCAGCTTTGCTAGCGGGATTTTGAATGAGCAGTTCTTC,CASSFASGILNEQFF
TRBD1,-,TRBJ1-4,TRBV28,TGTGCCAGCAGTTTGGGACAGAGTAATGAAAAACTGTTTTTT,CASSLGQSNEKLFF
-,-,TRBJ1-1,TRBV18,TGTGCCAGCTCACGGGCCGGGGAGAACACTGAAGCTTTCTTT,CASSRAGENTEAFF
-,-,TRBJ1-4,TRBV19,TGTGCCAGTAGTGGAGCTTCAGGGGCAGCATACGAAAAACTGTTTTTT,CASSGASGAAYEKLFF
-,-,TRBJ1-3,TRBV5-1,TGCGCCAGCAGCTTGCAAGGGGCCCCCTCTGGAAACACCATATATTTT,CASSLQGAPSGNTIYF
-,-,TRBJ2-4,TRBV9,TGTGCCAGCAGCGTAAGCCCTACTCTAGCCAAAAACATTCAGTACTTC,CASSVSPTLAKNIQYF
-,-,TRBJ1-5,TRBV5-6,TGTGCCAGCAGCTCCCGTAGTAAATCAGTCGGGCAGCCCCAGCATTTT,CASSSRSKSVGQPQHF
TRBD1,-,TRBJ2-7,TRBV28,TGTGCCAGCAGTTACAGGGGCCCCAACGAGCAGTACTTC,CASSYRGPNEQYF
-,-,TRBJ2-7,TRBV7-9,TGTGCCAGCGAGGGGGACAACGAGCAGCACTTC,CASEGDNEQHF
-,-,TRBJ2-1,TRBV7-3,TGTGCCAGCAGCTTAACTGGCGGCTCCTACAATGAGCAGTTCTTC,CASSLTGGSYNEQFF
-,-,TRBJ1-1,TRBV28,TGTGCCAGCAGTGAGCGGAACACTGAAGCTTTCTTT,CASSERNTEAFF
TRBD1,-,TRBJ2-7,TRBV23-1,TGCGCCAGCGGCCACAGGGGTGGAGAGTACTTC,CASGHRGGEYF
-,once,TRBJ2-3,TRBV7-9,TGTGCCAGCAGCTCAGATTTATCGACAGATACGCAGTATTTT,CASSSDLSTDTQYF
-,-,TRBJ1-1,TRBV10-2,TGCGCCAGCAGAGCGGGAGGGACTGAAGCTTTCTTT,CASRAGGTEAFF
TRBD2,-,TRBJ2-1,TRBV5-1,TGCGCCAGCAGCTTAACCGGACTAGCGGGCCCATACAATGAGCAGTTCTTC,CASSLTGLAGPYNEQFF
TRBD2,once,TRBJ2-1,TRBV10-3,TGTGCCATCAGTGAGTCCGGACTAGCGGGAGCCAATGAGCAGTTCTTC,CAISESGLAGANEQFF
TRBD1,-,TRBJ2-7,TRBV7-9,TGTGCCAGCAGTCTTTGGGGGACAGGGGAAAACTACGAGCAGTACTTC,CASSLWGTGENYEQYF
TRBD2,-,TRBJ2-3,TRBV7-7,TGTGCCAGCAGCACAGGACTAGCGGGAGTTGAGGATACGCAGTATTTT,CASSTGLAGVEDTQYF
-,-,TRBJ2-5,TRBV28,TGTGCCAGCAGCCTCGAAGAGACCCAGTACTTC,CASSLEETQYF
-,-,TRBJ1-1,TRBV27,TGTGCCAGCAGTTCCCCTTCGGGAAACACTGAAGCTTTCTTT,CASSSPSGNTEAFF
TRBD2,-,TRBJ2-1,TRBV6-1,TGTGCCAGCAGTGCGACTAGCGGGAGGATCTATGAGCAGTTCTTC,CASSATSGRIYEQFF
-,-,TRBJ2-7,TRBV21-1,TGTGCCAGCAGCGAAAGGGGGAAGACCAGCTACGAGCAGTACTTC,CASSERGKTSYEQYF
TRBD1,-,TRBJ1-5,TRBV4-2,TGTGCCAGCAGCCAAGACGGACAGGGGGGGAATCAGCCCCAGCATTTT,CASSQDGQGGNQPQHF
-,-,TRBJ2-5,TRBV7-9,TGTGCCAGCAGCCAAGGTCAGGGGTCGGTAACGGAGACCCAGTACTTC,CASSQGQGSVTETQYF